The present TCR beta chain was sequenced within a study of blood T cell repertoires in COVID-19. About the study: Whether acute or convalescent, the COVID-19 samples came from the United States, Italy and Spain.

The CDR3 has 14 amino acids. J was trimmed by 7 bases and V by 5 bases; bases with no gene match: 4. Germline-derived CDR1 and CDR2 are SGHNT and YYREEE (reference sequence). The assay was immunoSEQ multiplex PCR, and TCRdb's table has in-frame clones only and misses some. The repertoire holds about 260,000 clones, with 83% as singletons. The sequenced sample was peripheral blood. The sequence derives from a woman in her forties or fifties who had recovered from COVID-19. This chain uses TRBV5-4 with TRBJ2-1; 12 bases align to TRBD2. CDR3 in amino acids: CASRTSGGRNEQFF. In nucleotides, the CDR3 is TGTGCCAGCAGAACTAGCGGGGGGAGAAATGAGCAGTTCTTC.